A selection of T cell receptor beta chains follows, all from one sample in a study of T cell responses to AZD1222 COVID-19 vaccine. The protocol was immunoSEQ multiplex PCR, while the TCRdb copy is restricted to in-frame clones and leaves out a portion. Among fewer than 90,000 clones, around 90% were seen once, and the ten largest hold 11%. This specimen consisted of peripheral blood, obtained 28 days after the second AZD1222 dose. Receptors originate from an adult who received the AZD1222 COVID-19 vaccine. CDR3s include the opening cysteine and the closing phenylalanine or tryptophan. D genes are given only for firm matches. A row's size may be missing; if present it is once, few, many or a size class.

TRBJ1-2,TRBV5-6,-,-,TGTGCCAGCCGGTTTAGGGATGGCTACACCTTC,CASRFRDGYTF
TRBJ1-3,TRBV18,-,-,TGTGCCAGCTCACAACGGGGGGCTGGTGGAAACACCATATATTTT,CASSQRGAGGNTIYF
TRBJ2-3,TRBV5-1,-,-,TGCGCCAGCAGCTTGACGATCGATACGCAGTATTTT,CASSLTIDTQYF
TRBJ2-7,TRBV5-8,-,-,TGTGCCAGCAGCTTGTTCTCAGGGGCTACCTACGAGCAGTACTTC,CASSLFSGATYEQYF
TRBJ2-1,TRBV11-2,-,-,TGTGCCAGCAGCTTAATCTCACAAGACAATGAGCAGTTCTTC,CASSLISQDNEQFF
TRBJ1-2,TRBV10-3,-,-,TGTGCCCTCTTCAGCGGGGTTGGCTACACCTTC,CALFSGVGYTF
TRBJ2-7,TRBV5-5,-,-,TGTGCCAGCAGCTTGGCATATGGGGGATCCTCCTACGAGCAGTACTTC,CASSLAYGGSSYEQYF
TRBJ1-6,TRBV11-3,-,-,TGTGCCAGCAGCTTAGAAAAAGGTTCACCCCTCCACTTT,CASSLEKGSPLHF
TRBJ1-1,TRBV5-6,-,-,TGTGCCAGCAGCTTGGCCGTGGGGAAAGCTTTCTTT,CASSLAVGKAFF
TRBJ1-6,TRBV13,TRBD1,-,TGTGCCAGCAGCCCTAGGGGACAGGGAGATTCACCCCTCCACTTT,CASSPRGQGDSPLHF
TRBJ2-1,TRBV5-6,-,-,TGTGCCAGCAGCCTAGGCTCCAGATGGAATGAGCAGTTCTTC,CASSLGSRWNEQFF
TRBJ2-3,TRBV28,TRBD2,-,TGTGCCAGCAGTTTAACGGGACTAGCGGTCACAGATACGCAGTATTTT,CASSLTGLAVTDTQYF
TRBJ1-6,TRBV19,-,-,TGTGCCAGTAGGCACATCGAGGGCGGTAATTCACCCCTCCACTTT,CASRHIEGGNSPLHF
TRBJ2-5,TRBV5-1,TRBD2,-,TGCGCCAGCAGCCCGCCGGGACTAGCGGGAGGGCGAGAGACCCAGTACTTC,CASSPPGLAGGRETQYF
TRBJ2-2,TRBV6-5,-,-,TGTGCCAGCAGGACCGGGGTGTCGGGCACCGGGGAGCTGTTTTTT,CASRTGVSGTGELFF
TRBJ2-1,TRBV3-1/TRBV3-2,-,-,TGTGCCAGCAGCCAAGATCCCCATTCTGAGCAGTTCTTC,CASSQDPHSEQFF
TRBJ2-7,TRBV27,-,-,TGTGCCAGCAGTTTAAAACCGATAACAACGGGAGAGCAGTACTTC,CASSLKPITTGEQYF
TRBJ2-7,TRBV5-1,-,-,TGCGCCAGCAGCTTGTCTGAACCCCCCTACGAGCAGTACTTC,CASSLSEPPYEQYF
TRBJ1-1,TRBV18,-,-,TGTGCCAGCTCACCGGGGGCCCGGACTGAAGCTTTCTTT,CASSPGARTEAFF
TRBJ2-1,TRBV5-1,TRBD2,-,TGCGCCAGCAGCTTTCTAGCGGGGGGGGTAACCTCCTACAATGAGCAGTTCTTC,CASSFLAGGVTSYNEQFF
TRBJ2-7,TRBV6-5,TRBD2,-,TGTGCCAGCGCCACACCTAGCGGGAGCTCCTACGAGCAGTACTTC,CASATPSGSSYEQYF
TRBJ1-5,TRBV24-1,-,-,TGTGCCACCAGCGTGGGTTTCAATCAGCCCCAGCATTTT,CATSVGFNQPQHF
TRBJ1-3,TRBV5-1,-,-,TGCGCCAGCAGCTTGGTACCCCACTGGGCTACCTCTGGAAACACCATATATTTT,CASSLVPHWATSGNTIYF
TRBJ2-7,TRBV19,TRBD2,-,TGTGCCAGTAGACGCGGGGGGGCGACGGTATACGAGCAGTACTTC,CASRRGGATVYEQYF
TRBJ1-3,TRBV30,-,-,TGTGCCTGGAGTGTCGGACAGTGGGGAAACACCATATATTTT,CAWSVGQWGNTIYF
TRBJ1-5,TRBV27,TRBD1,once,TGTGCCAGCAGCAGGACAGGCTATCAGCCCCAGCATTTT,CASSRTGYQPQHF
TRBJ1-3,TRBV29-1,-,-,TGCAGCGTCGGACACAGCTCTGGAAACACCATATATTTT,CSVGHSSGNTIYF
TRBJ2-1,TRBV7-8,-,-,TGTGCCAGCAGCTGGGGGGGGCAGACTGAGCAGTTCTTC,CASSWGGQTEQFF
TRBJ1-2,TRBV13,TRBD1,-,TGTGCCAGCAGCTTGGGACAGCAAAACTATGGCTACACCTTC,CASSLGQQNYGYTF
TRBJ1-1,TRBV12-3/TRBV12-4,-,-,TGTGCCAGCACCTCCGTCGCGAACACTGAAGCTTTCTTT,CASTSVANTEAFF
TRBJ2-7,TRBV20-1,TRBD2,once,TGCAGTGCTAGTCTGGGGGGGAGTCAGTACTTC,CSASLGGSQYF
TRBJ2-2,TRBV5-1,TRBD1,-,TGCGCCAGCAGCTTGACAGGGGAGACCGGGGAGCTGTTTTTT,CASSLTGETGELFF
TRBJ1-1,TRBV30,-,-,TGTGCCTGGAGTGTACTCGGCCGGTGGGGACAAAGGAACACTGAAGCTTTCTTT,CAWSVLGRWGQRNTEAFF
TRBJ2-1,TRBV7-9,TRBD2,-,TGTGCCAGCAGCAGTACGGCGGGAGGGTCCTACAATGAGCAGTTCTTC,CASSSTAGGSYNEQFF
TRBJ2-6,TRBV6-2/TRBV6-3,-,-,TGTGCCAGCAGCACCCCAGGGCTAGGGGCCAACGTCCTGACTTTC,CASSTPGLGANVLTF
TRBJ1-1,TRBV30,-,-,TGTGCCTGGAGTGTACTGCGCCATGAAGCTTTCTTT,CAWSVLRHEAFF
TRBJ2-1,TRBV7-9,-,-,TGTGCCAGCAGCTTGGGCAGGGGCGATGAGCAGTTCTTC,CASSLGRGDEQFF
TRBJ2-1,TRBV10-3,-,few,TGTGCCATCAGTGAGTCGTGGGGGGATGAGCAGTTCTTC,CAISESWGDEQFF
TRBJ1-5,TRBV3-1/TRBV3-2,TRBD1,-,TGTGCCAGCAGCCAAGATAGGACAGGGGGTCAGCCCCAGCATTTT,CASSQDRTGGQPQHF
TRBJ2-1,TRBV7-3,-,-,TGTGCCAGCAGCTCCAGATCTAAAGCTCCGACCTACAATGAGCAGTTCTTC,CASSSRSKAPTYNEQFF
TRBJ1-2,TRBV24-1,-,-,TGTGCCACCAGTGATCCCTCGGCGGCTAACTATGGCTACACCTTC,CATSDPSAANYGYTF